This entry lists 31 T cell receptor beta chains sequenced from one sample in a study of shared clonotypes between healthy human individuals. Sequenced by immunoSEQ multiplex PCR; TCRdb stores in-frame clones only, minus some. This table holds some 980,000 clones, around three quarters found once. The specimen sequenced was memory CD4+ T cells sorted from blood. Described subset: CD45RA-negative fraction. The receptors originated from a man younger than 30 in good health.

Regarding this clone: One end of the junction fails to match germline, which may point to a read error. V is TRBV2 and J is TRBJ1-2, with 9 bases aligning to TRBD1. The CDR3 length is 13 residues. Germline V CDR1 and CDR2: SNHLY, FYNNEI. The CDR3 DNA follows: TGTGCCTGCAGTAGGGGACAGGGATATGGCTACACCTTC. It yields the protein CACSRGQGYGYTF. The full variable domain, completed using reference TRBV2 and TRBJ1-2, is EPEVTQTPSHQVTQMGQEVILRCVPISNHLYFYWYRQILGQKVEFLVSFYNNEISEKSEIFDDQFSVERPDGSNFTLKIRSTKLEDSAMYFCACSRGQGYGYTFGSGTRLTVV.

The chain links TRBV10-3 to TRBJ2-5; D is perhaps TRBD1 (6 bases). Germline CDR1 reads ENHRY; CDR2 reads SYGVKD. V lost 4 bases and J lost 1, with 10 bases in between. This CDR3 is 14 amino acids long. CDR3 region: CAISARGPQETQYF. The CDR3 nucleotides are TGTGCCATCAGTGCCAGGGGCCCCCAAGAGACCCAGTACTTC.

The chain recombines TRBV6-1 with TRBJ1-6; D gene ambiguous. With 4 bases removed from V and 10 bases from J, the gap between germline ends came to 26 bases. In germline, CDR1 is MNHNS, CDR2 SASEGT. The CDR3 extends over 18 amino acids. The CDR3 reads CASSGPFVSAYIVSPLHF. The CDR3 DNA reads TGTGCCAGCAGTGGGCCTTTTGTTTCAGCTTACATAGTCTCACCCCTCCACTTT.

This chain uses TRBV11-2 with TRBJ1-4, with 10 bases matching TRBD1. The CDR3 has 14 residues. J gave up 7 bases and V 3 bases, and 2 bases lay outside the gene matches. Germline CDR1 is SGHAT and CDR2 is FQNNGV. The CDR3 DNA sequence: TGTGCCAGCAGCTTGGGACAGGGGTTTGAAAAACTGTTTTTT. Translating gives CASSLGQGFEKLFF.

Regarding this clone: Other nucleotide sequences in the sample specify the same CDR3. This sequence joins TRBV28 and TRBJ2-5; D unresolved. This CDR3 is built from 13 residues. Germline values: CDR1 MDHEN, CDR2 SYDVKM. V was cut by 4 bases and J by 2 bases, with 8 bases left in between. The CDR3, as DNA: TGTGCCAGCAGTTCCGGTCAGCAAGAGACCCAGTACTTC. Protein product: CASSSGQQETQYF.

The chain carries TRBV18 and TRBJ2-7, with D tentatively TRBD1 (6 bases). The CDR3 length is 16 residues. Trimming removed 3 bases at V and 2 bases at J, with 17 bases between. From germline, CDR1 is KGHSH and CDR2 LQKENI. CDR3 residues: CASSPYPLTGPYEQYF. CDR3 nucleotides: TGTGCCAGCTCACCCTATCCGTTGACAGGTCCCTACGAGCAGTACTTC.

The V gene is TRBV7-3, the J gene TRBJ2-3, with 7 bases fitting TRBD2. The V gene's germline CDR1 is SGHTA and CDR2 FQGTGA. The CDR3 is 15 amino acids. The junction had 6 bases not matched to a gene; V was cut back by 5 bases and J by 1 base. The CDR3 DNA reads TGTGCCAGCAGCCTCGCGGGGGACGGCACAGATACGCAGTATTTT. Translation: CASSLAGDGTDTQYF.

CDR3 DNA sequence: TGCGCCAGCAGCTTGGGGATACTGGCGAACACTGAAGCTTTCTTT. Its translation: CASSLGILANTEAFF. The chain carries TRBV5-1 and TRBJ1-1; unclear D gene. The length of the CDR3 is 15 residues. Germline V gene lookup returns CDR1 SGHRS and CDR2 YFSETQ. The V end lost 0 bases, the J end lost 1 base, and 10 bases lay between the germline ends.

The chain uses TRBV11-2 and TRBJ1-1; D gene ambiguous. Germline loops: CDR1 SGHAT, CDR2 FQNNGV. V shed 0 bases and J shed 10 bases, with 9 bases lying between them. The CDR3 runs 12 residues. This CDR3 reads CASSLERTSAFF. The CDR3 DNA reads TGTGCCAGCAGCTTAGAACGAACATCAGCTTTCTTT.

This chain joins TRBV30 and TRBJ2-2; 7 bases align to TRBD2. The CDR3 runs 15 residues. J was trimmed by 4 bases and V by 2 bases; bases with no gene match: 7. The germline CDR1 and CDR2 sequences are GTSNPN and SVGIG (reference sequence). In nucleotides, the CDR3 is TGTGCCTGGAGTTGGTCGGGGGGAAGCACCGGGGAGCTGTTTTTT. Its protein product is CAWSWSGGSTGELFF. Full variable domain (missing parts from reference TRBV30 and TRBJ2-2): SQTIHQWPATLVQPVGSPLSLECTVEGTSNPNLYWYRQAAGRGLQLLFYSVGIGQISSEVPQNLSASRPQDRQFILSSKKLLLSDSGFYLCAWSWSGGSTGELFFGEGSRLTVL.

V is TRBV29-1 and J is TRBJ1-2, with a possible D match to TRBD1 (5 bases). In germline, CDR1 is SQVTM, CDR2 ANQGSEA. Between the trimmed V and J ends, which lost 5 bases and 4 bases, there was a span of 14 bases. The CDR3 runs 13 residues. The CDR3 DNA follows: TGCAGCGTTTCCTCGGGACTGATCTATGGCTACACCTTC. Translation gives CSVSSGLIYGYTF.

This clone was detected once. This chain uses TRBV2 with TRBJ1-3; TRBD1 agrees at 10 bases. CDR1 SNHLY and CDR2 FYNNEI come from the germline V gene. This CDR3 has 16 residues. J lost 3 bases, V lost 3 bases, and 5 bases had no gene match. The CDR3 loop reads CASSERQGAFGNTIYF. In DNA form, the CDR3 reads TGTGCCAGCAGTGAGAGACAGGGGGCTTTTGGAAACACCATATATTTT.

The chain couples TRBV5-1 to TRBJ1-2, with TRBD1 identical over 7 bases. With 3 bases clipped from V and 5 bases from J, the junction kept 4 bases outside the gene matches. The CDR3 is made up of 13 amino acids. Germline V gives CDR1 SGHRS, CDR2 YFSETQ. CDR3 residues: CASSSGQAYGYTF. Written as DNA, the CDR3 is TGCGCCAGCAGCTCTGGACAGGCGTATGGCTACACCTTC.

The chain carries TRBV11-2 and TRBJ2-1; a weak D match, TRBD2 (6 bases). The CDR3 spans 15 residues. The V gene's germline CDR1 is SGHAT and CDR2 FQNNGV. The germline V and J ends were trimmed by 1 base and 6 bases, with 13 bases remaining between them. The CDR3 loop is CASSLVAGRSNEQFF. The CDR3 DNA is TGTGCCAGCAGCTTAGTAGCCGGGAGAAGCAATGAGCAGTTCTTC.

V is TRBV5-6 and J is TRBJ1-5; 9 bases agree with TRBD1. The trim removed 5 bases at V and 6 bases at J, leaving 9 bases unmatched. The CDR3 runs 15 residues. Germline assignment: CDR1 SGHDT and CDR2 YYEEEE. CDR3 sequence (DNA): TGTGCCAGCAGTAACCGGGACAGGGATAGTCAGCCCCAGCATTTT. The encoded protein is CASSNRDRDSQPQHF.

The V gene is TRBV9, the J gene TRBJ1-5; D is undetermined. The germline V gene has CDR1 SGDLS and CDR2 YYNGEE. The CDR3 totals 14 residues. V lost 3 bases, J lost 2 bases, and 9 bases lay in between. The CDR3 nucleotides read TGTGCCAGCAGCGAAGGTACGGGCAATCAGCCCCAGCATTTT. Translating gives CASSEGTGNQPQHF.

This clone was seen only a few times. This same CDR3 is encoded by further DNA sequences in the sample. The V call is TRBV4-1, the J call TRBJ1-2; perhaps TRBD1 as D (6 bases). The CDR3 is 14 residues long. V lost 0 bases to trimming and J lost 2 bases, with 7 bases between them. From germline, CDR1 is MGHRA and CDR2 YSYEKL. Written as DNA, the CDR3 is TGCGCCAGCAGCCAAGATAGGGGGAACTATGGCTACACCTTC. Residues: CASSQDRGNYGYTF.

This clone was counted between two and nine times. The gene calls are TRBV6-1 and TRBJ2-1, with D perhaps assigned TRBD1 or TRBD2 (5 bases each). The CDR3 has 15 residues. Trimming pared 2 bases from V and 4 bases from J, leaving 12 bases between. Germline-derived CDR1 and CDR2 are MNHNS and SASEGT. The CDR3 nucleotides read TGTGCCAGCAGTGAACTTGGGGGACCTTACAATGAGCAGTTCTTC. It is translated as CASSELGGPYNEQFF.

In this sample, this clone turned up once. The V gene is TRBV19, the J gene TRBJ2-1; D gene ambiguous. CDR1 and CDR2 from the germline V gene are LNHDA and SQIVND (reference sequence). The CDR3 runs 14 residues. The ends were cut back, 3 bases at V and 10 bases at J, with 16 bases in the middle. CDR3 sequence: CASSIRLSHGEQFF. The CDR3 coding sequence is TGTGCCAGTAGTATTAGATTGAGCCACGGGGAGCAGTTCTTC.

This clone has ten or more counts. The chain links TRBV28 to TRBJ2-3; 7 bases match TRBD2. The germline CDR1 and CDR2 sequences are MDHEN and SYDVKM. V lost 7 bases to trimming and J lost 8 bases; unmatched junction nucleotides: 18. The CDR3 is 16 amino acids. CDR3 DNA sequence: TGTGCCAGCACCTCAGGGTCCAAGGCGCGGGGGAGTACGCAGTATTTT. Translating gives CASTSGSKARGSTQYF.

The rearrangement joins TRBV6-4 to TRBJ1-6; the match to TRBD1 covers 8 bases. Trimming cost V 6 bases and J 8 bases; bases outside gene matches: 6. The germline V gene has CDR1 MRHNA and CDR2 SNTAGT. This CDR3 has 14 amino acids. The CDR3 reads CASSRQGLDSPLHF. The CDR3 nucleotides read TGTGCCAGCAGCAGACAGGGGCTGGATTCACCCCTCCACTTT.

This clone was detected once. The V and J genes are TRBV6-1 and TRBJ1-2; TRBD1 matches 7 bases. Germline values: CDR1 MNHNS, CDR2 SASEGT. V dropped 7 bases and J dropped 2; count of bases not matched to a gene: 4. The CDR3 covers 13 residues. The CDR3 region has the DNA TGTGCCAGCACCGCACAGGGGAACTATGGCTACACCTTC. It is translated as CASTAQGNYGYTF.

The CDR3 sequence is CASSSLTSGSPGELFF. Written as DNA, the CDR3 is TGTGCCAGCAGTTCCTTGACTAGCGGGAGTCCCGGGGAGCTGTTTTTT. The V gene is TRBV7-6, the J gene TRBJ2-2, with TRBD2 matching over 12 bases. Unmatched junction bases numbered 8, after V lost 6 bases and J lost 6 bases. The CDR3 loop spans 16 amino acids. The germline V gene has CDR1 SGHVS and CDR2 FNYEAQ.

This clone was seen a handful of times. The chain has TRBV4-2 and TRBJ1-6; TRBD1 aligns across 9 bases. Germline V gives CDR1 LGHNA, CDR2 YNFKEQ. V gave up 1 base and J gave up 9 bases; unmatched junction bases: 7. This CDR3 is 16 amino acids long. In DNA, the CDR3 is TGTGCCAGCAGCCAAGCCGGGACAGGGCAGGGTTCACCCCTCCACTTT. The encoded protein is CASSQAGTGQGSPLHF.

The rearrangement uses TRBV7-3 and TRBJ1-1; maybe TRBD1 (6 bases). The CDR3 length is 15 residues. V was trimmed by 4 bases and J by 6 bases, leaving 18 bases between them. Germline V gene sequence: CDR1 SGHTA, CDR2 FQGTGA. For the CDR3, the DNA is TGTGCCAGCAGCTCAGCAGGGGTCGGGTACTCTGAAGCTTTCTTT. This codes for CASSSAGVGYSEAFF.

The rearrangement links TRBV2 to TRBJ2-2, with D possibly being TRBD1 (6 bases). The V end was cut by 8 bases, the J end by 4 bases, with 17 bases between. In germline, CDR1 is SNHLY, CDR2 FYNNEI. The CDR3 extends over 15 amino acids. CDR3 amino acids: CASQVGMGATGELFF. DNA of the CDR3: TGTGCCAGCCAGGTCGGCATGGGGGCCACCGGGGAGCTGTTTTTT.

The sample holds a few counts of this clone. The V call is TRBV7-9, the J call TRBJ2-4, with D perhaps matching TRBD1 (7 bases). This CDR3 has 16 residues. Trimming removed 5 bases from V and 5 bases from J, with 19 bases in between. Germline V gene lookup returns CDR1 SEHNR and CDR2 FQNEAQ (reference sequence). The CDR3 loop is CASSPGGGRGQNIQYF. The CDR3 DNA is TGTGCCAGCAGCCCAGGAGGGGGCAGGGGACAAAACATTCAGTACTTC. The entire variable domain, with the rest obtained from reference TRBV7-9 and TRBJ2-4, is as follows: DTGVSQNPRHKITKRGQNVTFRCDPISEHNRLYWYRQTLGQGPEFLTYFQNEAQLEKSRLLSDRFSAERPKGSFSTLEIQRTEQGDSAMYLCASSPGGGRGQNIQYFGAGTRLSVL.

This sequence joins TRBV5-6 and TRBJ2-3; D remains unclear. V was shortened by 3 bases and J by 0 bases, with 14 bases between the two germline ends. This CDR3 has 16 residues. Germline V gene sequence: CDR1 SGHDT, CDR2 YYEEEE. CDR3 loop: CASSWGVASSTDTQYF. The CDR3 nucleotides read TGTGCCAGCAGCTGGGGTGTAGCTTCTAGCACAGATACGCAGTATTTT.

V gene TRBV29-1 combines with J gene TRBJ2-5, with 7 bases fitting TRBD2. The better agreement between TRBJ2-7 and the DNA end casts doubt on the J call. Germline CDR1 and CDR2: SQVTM and ANQGSEA. The CDR3 is made up of 14 amino acids. As DNA, the CDR3 is TGCAGCGTTGAAGTTCGCGGGGGACGGGGCGAGCAGTACTTC. This translates into CSVEVRGGRGEQYF.

There are many counts of this clone. V gene TRBV2 combines with J gene TRBJ1-4, with 7 nucleotides matching TRBD1. From germline, CDR1 is SNHLY and CDR2 FYNNEI. V lost 8 bases to trimming and J lost 8 bases; unmatched junction nucleotides: 8. The CDR3 runs to 13 residues. Here the CDR3 DNA reads TGTGCCAGCCTCTACAGGGGAGGAGAAAAACTGTTTTTT. Translation gives CASLYRGGEKLFF.

This clone has only a few counts. V usage is TRBV6-1 and J usage is TRBJ2-2; either TRBD1 or TRBD2 may fit D (6 bases each). The ends were cut back, 5 bases at V and 6 bases at J, with 13 bases in the middle. This CDR3 is built from 14 residues. CDR1 and CDR2 (germline): MNHNS, SASEGT. In nucleotides, the CDR3 is TGTGCCAGCAGTTCGCTCCGGGGGCCCGGGGAGCTGTTTTTT. Translated: CASSSLRGPGELFF.